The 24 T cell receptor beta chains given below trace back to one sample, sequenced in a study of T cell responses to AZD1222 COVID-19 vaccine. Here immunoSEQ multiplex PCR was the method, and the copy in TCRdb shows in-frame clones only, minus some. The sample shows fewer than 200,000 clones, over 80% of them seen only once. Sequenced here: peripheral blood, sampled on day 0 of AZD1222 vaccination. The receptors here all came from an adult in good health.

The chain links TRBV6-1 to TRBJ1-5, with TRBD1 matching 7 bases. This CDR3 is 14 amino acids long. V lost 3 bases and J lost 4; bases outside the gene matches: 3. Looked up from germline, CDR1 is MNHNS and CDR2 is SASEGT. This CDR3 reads CASSDPTGNQPQHF. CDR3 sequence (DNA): TGTGCCAGCAGTGACCCGACAGGGAATCAGCCCCAGCATTTT.

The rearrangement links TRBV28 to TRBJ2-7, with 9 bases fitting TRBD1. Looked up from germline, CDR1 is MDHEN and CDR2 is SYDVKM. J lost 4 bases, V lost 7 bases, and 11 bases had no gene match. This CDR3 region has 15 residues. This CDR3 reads CASTTPGQGWYEQYF. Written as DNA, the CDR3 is TGTGCCAGCACAACCCCGGGACAGGGATGGTACGAGCAGTACTTC.

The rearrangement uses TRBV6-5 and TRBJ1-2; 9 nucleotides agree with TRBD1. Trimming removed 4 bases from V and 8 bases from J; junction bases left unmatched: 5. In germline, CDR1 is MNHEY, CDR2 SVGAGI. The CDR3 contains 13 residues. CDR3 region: CASSSTGGWGYTF. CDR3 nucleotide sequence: TGTGCCAGCAGTTCTACAGGGGGCTGGGGCTACACCTTC.

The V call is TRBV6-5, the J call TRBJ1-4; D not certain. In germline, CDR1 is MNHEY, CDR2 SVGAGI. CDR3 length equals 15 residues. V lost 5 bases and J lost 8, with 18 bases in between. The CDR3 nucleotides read TGTGCCAGCAGTCCCCCGACGGGGTTGGGGGAAAAACTGTTTTTT. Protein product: CASSPPTGLGEKLFF.

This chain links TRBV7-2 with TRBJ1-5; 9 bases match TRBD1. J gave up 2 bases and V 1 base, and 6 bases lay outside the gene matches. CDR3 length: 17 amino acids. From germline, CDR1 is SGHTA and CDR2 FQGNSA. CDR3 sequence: CASSLVGTGIRNQPQHF. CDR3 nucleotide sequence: TGTGCCAGCAGCTTAGTAGGGACAGGGATCCGCAATCAGCCCCAGCATTTT.

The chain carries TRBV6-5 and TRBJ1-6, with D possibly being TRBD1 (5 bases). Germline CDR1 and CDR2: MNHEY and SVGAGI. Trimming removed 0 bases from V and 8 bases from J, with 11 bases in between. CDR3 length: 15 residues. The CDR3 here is CASSYSNGRDSPLHF. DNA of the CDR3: TGTGCCAGCAGTTACTCGAACGGCAGGGATTCACCCCTCCACTTT.

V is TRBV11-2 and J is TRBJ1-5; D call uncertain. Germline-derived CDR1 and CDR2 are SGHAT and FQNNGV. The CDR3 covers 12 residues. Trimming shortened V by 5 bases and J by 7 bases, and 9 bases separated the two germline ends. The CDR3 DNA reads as TGTGCCAGCAGCATCCGAGGGCAGCCCCAGCATTTT. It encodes CASSIRGQPQHF.

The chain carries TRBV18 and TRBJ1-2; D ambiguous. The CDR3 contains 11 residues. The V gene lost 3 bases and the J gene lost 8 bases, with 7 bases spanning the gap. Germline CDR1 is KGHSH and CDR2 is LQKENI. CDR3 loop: CASSPDSGYTF. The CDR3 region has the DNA TGTGCCAGCTCACCCGATTCCGGCTACACCTTC. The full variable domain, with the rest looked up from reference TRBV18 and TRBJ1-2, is NAGVMQNPRHLVRRRGQEARLRCSPMKGHSHVYWYRQLPEEGLKFMVYLQKENIIDESGMPKERFSAEFPKEGPSILRIQQVVRGDSAAYFCASSPDSGYTFGSGTRLTVV.

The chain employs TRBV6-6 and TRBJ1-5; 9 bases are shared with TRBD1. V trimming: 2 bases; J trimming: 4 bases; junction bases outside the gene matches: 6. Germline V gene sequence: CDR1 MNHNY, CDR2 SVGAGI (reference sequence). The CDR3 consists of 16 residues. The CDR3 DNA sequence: TGTGCCAGCAGTTACGGCGGGACAGGGACTAATCAGCCCCAGCATTTT. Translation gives CASSYGGTGTNQPQHF.

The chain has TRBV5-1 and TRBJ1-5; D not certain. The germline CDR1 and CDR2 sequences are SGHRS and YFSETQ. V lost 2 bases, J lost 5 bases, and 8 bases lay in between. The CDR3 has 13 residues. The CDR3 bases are TGCGCCAGCAGCTTACGGGAGGATCAGCCCCAGCATTTT. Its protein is CASSLREDQPQHF. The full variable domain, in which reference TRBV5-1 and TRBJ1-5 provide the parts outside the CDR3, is KAGVTQTPRYLIKTRGQQVTLSCSPISGHRSVSWYQQTPGQGLQFLFEYFSETQRNKGNFPGRFSGRQFSNSRSEMNVSTLELGDSALYLCASSLREDQPQHFGDGTRLSIL.

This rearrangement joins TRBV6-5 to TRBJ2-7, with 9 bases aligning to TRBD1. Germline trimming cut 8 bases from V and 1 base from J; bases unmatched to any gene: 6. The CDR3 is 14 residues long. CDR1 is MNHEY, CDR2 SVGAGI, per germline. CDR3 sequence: CASGGTGSSYEQYF. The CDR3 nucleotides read TGTGCCAGCGGGGGGACAGGGAGTTCCTACGAGCAGTACTTC.

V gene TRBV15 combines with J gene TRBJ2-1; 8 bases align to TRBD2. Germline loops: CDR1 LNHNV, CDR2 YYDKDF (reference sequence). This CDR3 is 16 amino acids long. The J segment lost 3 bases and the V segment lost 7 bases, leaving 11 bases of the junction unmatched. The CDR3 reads CATNLKAGANYNEQFF. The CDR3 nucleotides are TGTGCCACCAACCTCAAAGCGGGGGCTAACTACAATGAGCAGTTCTTC.

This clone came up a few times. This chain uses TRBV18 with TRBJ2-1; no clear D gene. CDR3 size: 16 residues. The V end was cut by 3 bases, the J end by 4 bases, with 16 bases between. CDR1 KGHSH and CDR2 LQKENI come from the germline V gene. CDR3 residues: CASSPSLGTQYNEQFF. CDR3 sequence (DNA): TGTGCCAGCTCACCTTCTCTAGGAACTCAATACAATGAGCAGTTCTTC.

In DNA, the CDR3 is TGTGCCAGTTCGGCTGGGCCGGGCCCGGCAAAAGATACGCAGTATTTT. Amino acid sequence: CASSAGPGPAKDTQYF. This chain connects TRBV27 to TRBJ2-3, with D hard to call. The CDR3 is 16 residues long. Germline loops: CDR1 MNHEY, CDR2 SMNVEV (reference sequence). V lost 9 bases to trimming and J lost 5 bases, with 24 bases between them.

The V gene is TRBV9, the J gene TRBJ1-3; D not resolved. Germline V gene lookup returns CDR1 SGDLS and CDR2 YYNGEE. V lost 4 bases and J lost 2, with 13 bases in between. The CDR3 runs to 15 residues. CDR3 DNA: TGTGCCAGCAGCTCCGACCGACTCACTGGAAACACCATATATTTT. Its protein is CASSSDRLTGNTIYF. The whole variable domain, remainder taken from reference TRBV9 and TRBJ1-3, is DSGVTQTPKHLITATGQRVTLRCSPRSGDLSVYWYQQSLDQGLQFLIQYYNGEERAKGNILERFSAQQFPDLHSELNLSSLELGDSALYFCASSSDRLTGNTIYFGEGSWLTVV.

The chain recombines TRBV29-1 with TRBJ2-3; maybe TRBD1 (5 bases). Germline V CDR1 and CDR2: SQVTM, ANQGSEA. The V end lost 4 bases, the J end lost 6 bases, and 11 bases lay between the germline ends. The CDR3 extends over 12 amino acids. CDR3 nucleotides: TGCAGCGTTGCCCCCCCAGGGGATACGCAGTATTTT. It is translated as CSVAPPGDTQYF.

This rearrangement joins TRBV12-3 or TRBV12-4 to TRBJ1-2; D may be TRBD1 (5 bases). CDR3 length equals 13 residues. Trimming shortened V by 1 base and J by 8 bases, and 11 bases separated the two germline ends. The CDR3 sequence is CASSLGRDSGYTF. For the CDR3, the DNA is TGTGCCAGCAGTTTAGGCAGGGACTCGGGCTACACCTTC.

DNA of the CDR3: TGTGCCACCAGTGCAGGGGGTTGGACTGAAGCTTTCTTT. This codes for CATSAGGWTEAFF. The V call is TRBV24-1, the J call TRBJ1-1; 7 positions match TRBD1. Looked up from germline, CDR1 is KGHDR and CDR2 is SFDVKD. With 5 bases clipped from V and 5 bases from J, the junction kept 4 bases outside the gene matches. CDR3 length: 13 residues.

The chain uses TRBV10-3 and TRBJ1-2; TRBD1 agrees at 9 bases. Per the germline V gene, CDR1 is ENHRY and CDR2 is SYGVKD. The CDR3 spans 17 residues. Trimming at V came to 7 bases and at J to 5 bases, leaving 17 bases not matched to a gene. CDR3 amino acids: CAITSLGGQGYGYGYTF. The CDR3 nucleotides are TGTGCCATCACTTCCCTGGGGGGACAGGGATATGGTTATGGCTACACCTTC.

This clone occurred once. The CDR3 region is CASSVGRVATSGANVLTF. As DNA, the CDR3 is TGTGCCAGTAGTGTGGGACGGGTTGCCACATCTGGGGCCAACGTCCTGACTTTC. This chain connects TRBV19 to TRBJ2-6, with D perhaps matching TRBD1 or TRBD2 (5 bases each). The germline V and J ends were trimmed by 5 bases and 1 base, with 18 bases remaining between them. This CDR3 is built from 18 residues. Looked up from germline, CDR1 is LNHDA and CDR2 is SQIVND (reference sequence).

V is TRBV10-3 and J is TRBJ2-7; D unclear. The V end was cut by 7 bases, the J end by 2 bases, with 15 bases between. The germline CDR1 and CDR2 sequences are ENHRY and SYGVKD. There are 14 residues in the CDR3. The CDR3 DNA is TGTGCCATCACCTCGAGACCCGACACCTACGAGCAGTACTTC. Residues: CAITSRPDTYEQYF.

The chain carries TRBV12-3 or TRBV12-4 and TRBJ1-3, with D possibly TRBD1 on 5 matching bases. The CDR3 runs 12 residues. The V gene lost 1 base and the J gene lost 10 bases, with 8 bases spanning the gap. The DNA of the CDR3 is TGTGCCAGCAGTTTAGAGGGGAATACCATATATTTT. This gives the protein CASSLEGNTIYF.

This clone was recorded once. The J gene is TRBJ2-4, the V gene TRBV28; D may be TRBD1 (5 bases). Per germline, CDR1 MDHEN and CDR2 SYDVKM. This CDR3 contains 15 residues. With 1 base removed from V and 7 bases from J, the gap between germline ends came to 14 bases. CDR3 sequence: CASSLSDRGRNIQYF. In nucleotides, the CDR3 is TGTGCCAGCAGTTTATCGGATAGGGGTAGGAACATTCAGTACTTC.

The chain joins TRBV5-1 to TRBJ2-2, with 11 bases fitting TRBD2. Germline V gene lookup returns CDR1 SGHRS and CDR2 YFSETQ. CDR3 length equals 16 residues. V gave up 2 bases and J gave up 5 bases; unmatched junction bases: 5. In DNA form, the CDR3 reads TGCGCCAGCAGCTTCGGTACTAGCGGGAGTACCGGGGAGCTGTTTTTT. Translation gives CASSFGTSGSTGELFF.